This TCR beta chain appears in the sequencing data of a study of graft-versus-host responses after intestinal transplantation. Study-level findings and limits: GvH clone levels peaked in circulation, and this peak was associated with early post-transplant HvG declines. GvH clones were identified in recipient marrow, with some first appearing in ileum or blood. Patients with graft-donor T cell macrochimerism had high graft-versus-host to host-versus-graft clonal ratios in allografts.

TCRdb keeps only in-frame clones here, not all; method: immunoSEQ multiplex PCR. Here the sample spans about 100,000 clones, more than 75% being singletons. Concerning this clone itself: As yet, its antigen is unknown.

Trimming removed 7 bases at V and 7 bases at J, with 19 bases between. The CDR3 runs 14 residues. Germline CDR1 GTSNPN, CDR2 SVGIG (reference sequence). The V gene is TRBV30, the J gene TRBJ1-4; D remains unclear. The source of this sequence is a human donor who was the organ donor for an intestinal transplant. The material sequenced was unstimulated CD4+ T cells sorted from spleen or lymph node cells, taken before transplant. CDR3 sequence (DNA): TGTGCCTCGAAGGTCGGGAGGCGGATTGAAAAACTGTTTTTT. This codes for CASKVGRRIEKLFF.